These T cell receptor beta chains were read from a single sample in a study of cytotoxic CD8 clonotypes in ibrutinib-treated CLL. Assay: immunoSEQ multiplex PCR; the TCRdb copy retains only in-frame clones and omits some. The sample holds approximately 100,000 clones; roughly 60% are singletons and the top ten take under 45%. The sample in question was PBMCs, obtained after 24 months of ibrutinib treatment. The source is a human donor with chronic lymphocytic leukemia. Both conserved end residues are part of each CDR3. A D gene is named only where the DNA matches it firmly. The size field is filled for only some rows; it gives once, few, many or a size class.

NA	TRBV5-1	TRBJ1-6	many	CASSFEGDSPLHF	TGCGCCAGCAGCTTTGAGGGGGATTCACCCCTCCACTTT
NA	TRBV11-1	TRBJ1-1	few	CASSLGGTRAAEAFF	TGTGCCAGCAGCTTAGGGGGGACAAGGGCCGCTGAAGCTTTCTTT
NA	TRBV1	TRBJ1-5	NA	CTSSQDAESLSQPQHF	TGCACCAGCAGCCAAGACGCCGAGTCGTTGTCGCAGCCCCAGCATTTT
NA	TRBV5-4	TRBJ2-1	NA	CASSLSRAGSEQFF	TGTGCCAGCAGCTTGTCCAGGGCGGGCTCTGAGCAGTTCTTC
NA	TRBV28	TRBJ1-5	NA	CASSFRGLYSSQHF	TGTGCCAGCAGTTTTCGGGGCCTCTATTCGTCCCAGCATTTT
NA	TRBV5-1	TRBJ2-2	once	CASSLGIRTNGELFF	TGCGCCAGCAGCTTGGGGATTCGTACTAACGGGGAGCTGTTTTTT
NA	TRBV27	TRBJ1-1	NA	CASKYSAFGTEAFF	TGTGCCAGCAAATATTCGGCCTTTGGGACTGAAGCTTTCTTT
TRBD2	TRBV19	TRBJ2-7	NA	CASSPAGTSGSYEQYF	TGTGCCAGTAGTCCGGCCGGGACTAGCGGTTCCTACGAGCAGTACTTC
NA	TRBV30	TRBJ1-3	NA	CAWTRGNSGNTIYF	TGTGCCTGGACTAGGGGGAACTCTGGAAACACCATATATTTT
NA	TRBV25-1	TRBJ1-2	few	CASGPRPGVHGYTF	TGTGCCAGCGGCCCCCGCCCAGGGGTTCATGGCTACACCTTC
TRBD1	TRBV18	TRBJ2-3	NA	CASSSGTGFDTQYF	TGTGCCAGCTCATCCGGGACAGGGTTCGATACGCAGTATTTT
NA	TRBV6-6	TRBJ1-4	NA	CASSYSGRRFNEKLFF	TGTGCCAGCAGTTACAGCGGTCGAAGATTTAATGAAAAACTGTTTTTT
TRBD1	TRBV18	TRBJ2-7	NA	CASSPGTGNEQYF	TGTGCCAGCTCACCGGGGACAGGGAACGAGCAGTACTTC
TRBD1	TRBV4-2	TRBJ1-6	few	CASSDGPTGSFNSPLHF	TGTGCCAGCAGCGATGGTCCGACAGGGTCCTTTAATTCACCCCTCCACTTT
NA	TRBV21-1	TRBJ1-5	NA	CAGLVDRGDQPQHF	TGTGCCGGCCTGGTAGACAGGGGAGATCAGCCCCAGCATTTT
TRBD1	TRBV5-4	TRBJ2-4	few	CASSPGQGGAKNIQYF	TGTGCCAGCAGCCCGGGACAGGGAGGAGCCAAAAACATTCAGTACTTC
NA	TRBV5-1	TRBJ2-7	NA	CASSPEGIRSYEQYF	TGCGCCAGCAGCCCTGAGGGTATTCGCTCCTACGAGCAGTACTTC
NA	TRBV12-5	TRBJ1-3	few	CASGKSSGNTIYF	TGTGCTAGTGGAAAGAGCTCTGGAAACACCATATATTTT
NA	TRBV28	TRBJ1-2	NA	CASSLIQGNYGYTF	TGTGCCAGCAGCCTCATACAGGGTAACTATGGCTACACCTTC
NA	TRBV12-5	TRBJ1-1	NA	CASGLVLGPEHFEAFF	TGTGCTAGTGGTTTGGTACTGGGGCCCGAACACTTTGAAGCTTTCTTT
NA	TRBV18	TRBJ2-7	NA	CASSPPQSSEQYF	TGTGCCAGCTCACCACCTCAGAGCAGCGAGCAGTACTTC
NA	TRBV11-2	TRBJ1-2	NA	CASSPGTARPSYTF	TGTGCCAGCAGCCCGGGGACTGCCCGTCCAAGCTACACCTTC
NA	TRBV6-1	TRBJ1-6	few	CASSEEGVGTNNSPLHF	TGTGCCAGCAGTGAAGAGGGGGTCGGGACTAATAATTCACCCCTCCACTTT
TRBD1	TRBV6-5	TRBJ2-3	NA	CASSYRQGVDTQYF	TGTGCCAGCAGTTACAGACAGGGGGTGGATACGCAGTATTTT
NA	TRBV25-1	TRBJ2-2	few	CASSLRSGELFF	TGTGCCAGCAGCCTTCGATCCGGGGAGCTGTTTTTT
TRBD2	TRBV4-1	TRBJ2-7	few	CASSQASGGSEQYF	TGCGCCAGCAGCCAAGCCAGCGGGGGAAGCGAGCAGTACTTC
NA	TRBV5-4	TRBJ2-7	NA	CASSSRAQSVPYF	TGTGCCAGCAGCTCTCGGGCCCAGTCAGTGCCGTACTTC
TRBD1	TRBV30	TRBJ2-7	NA	CAWSRGQGIYEQYF	TGTGCCTGGAGTCGAGGACAGGGAATCTACGAGCAGTACTTC
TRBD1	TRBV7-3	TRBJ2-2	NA	CASSRQGSGSGELFF	TGTGCCAGCAGTCGACAGGGGTCGGGCTCCGGGGAGCTGTTTTTT
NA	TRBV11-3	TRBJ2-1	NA	CASSYRGSENEQFF	TGTGCCAGCAGCTATAGGGGGTCCGAAAATGAGCAGTTCTTC
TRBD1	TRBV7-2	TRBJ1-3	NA	CASSPAETGNRNTIYF	TGTGCCAGCAGCCCCGCGGAGACAGGGAATCGTAACACCATATATTTT
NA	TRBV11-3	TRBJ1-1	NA	CASSLGGDTEAFF	TGTGCCAGCAGCTTGGGGGGGGACACTGAAGCTTTCTTT
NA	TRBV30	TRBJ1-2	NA	CTRPIKLGYTF	TGTACCCGACCGATAAAACTGGGCTACACCTTC
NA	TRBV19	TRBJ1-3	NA	CASSPGQVGNTIYF	TGTGCCAGTAGCCCAGGTCAAGTCGGAAACACCATATATTTT
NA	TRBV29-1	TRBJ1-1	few	CSVVKGTNTEAFF	TGCAGCGTTGTAAAGGGAACGAACACTGAAGCTTTCTTT
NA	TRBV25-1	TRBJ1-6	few	CASSEGGGSPLHF	TGTGCCAGCAGTGAAGGGGGAGGTTCACCCCTCCACTTT
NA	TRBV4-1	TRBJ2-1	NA	CASSHQGQDEQFF	TGCGCCAGCAGCCACCAGGGACAAGATGAGCAGTTCTTC
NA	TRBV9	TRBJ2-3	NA	CASSGTPDRDTQYF	TGTGCCAGCAGCGGAACCCCAGACCGTGATACGCAGTATTTT
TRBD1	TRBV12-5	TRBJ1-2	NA	CASGGDRAGGGYTF	TGTGCTAGTGGGGGCGACAGGGCTGGAGGTGGCTACACCTTC
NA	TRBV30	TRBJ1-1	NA	CAWSVGQSNTEAFF	TGTGCCTGGAGTGTAGGTCAGTCGAACACTGAAGCTTTCTTT
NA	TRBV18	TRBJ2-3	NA	CASSPKDTDTQYF	TGTGCCAGCTCACCAAAAGACACAGATACGCAGTATTTT
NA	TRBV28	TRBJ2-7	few	CASSFLGLSRDYEQYF	TGTGCCAGCAGTTTCCTCGGACTCTCACGGGACTACGAGCAGTACTTC
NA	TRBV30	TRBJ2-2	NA	CAWSVLANTGELFF	TGTGCCTGGAGTGTATTAGCGAACACCGGGGAGCTGTTTTTT
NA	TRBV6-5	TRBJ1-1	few	CASRRGQNTEAFF	TGTGCCAGCAGGAGGGGACAGAACACTGAAGCTTTCTTT
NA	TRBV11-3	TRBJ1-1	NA	CASSYDANTEAFF	TGTGCCAGCAGCTACGACGCTAACACTGAAGCTTTCTTT
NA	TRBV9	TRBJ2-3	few	CASSVRTGGGGTDTQYF	TGTGCCAGCAGCGTCCGTACGGGTGGGGGAGGCACAGATACGCAGTATTTT
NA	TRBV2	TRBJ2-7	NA	CASSDLPGSKQYF	TGTGCCAGCAGCGACCTTCCCGGGTCCAAGCAGTACTTC
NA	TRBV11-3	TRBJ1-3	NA	CASSPRDKSSGNTIYF	TGTGCCAGCAGCCCGAGGGATAAGTCTTCTGGAAACACCATATATTTT
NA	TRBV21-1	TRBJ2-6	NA	CASSDRDRGCFSGANVLTF	TGTGCCAGCAGCGACCGGGACAGGGGGTGTTTCTCTGGGGCCAACGTCCTGACTTTC
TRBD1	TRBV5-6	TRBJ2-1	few	CASSYDDRAGGNEQFF	TGTGCCAGCAGTTACGACGACAGGGCGGGCGGCAATGAGCAGTTCTTC
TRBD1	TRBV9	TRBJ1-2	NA	CASSIGQGANYGYTF	TGTGCCAGCAGCATCGGACAGGGGGCCAACTATGGCTACACCTTC